These T cell receptor beta chains were read from a single sample in a study of T cells in localized non-small cell lung cancer. Generated by immunoSEQ multiplex PCR, the TCRdb table keeps only in-frame clones and is missing some. The sample carries some 1,900 clones, approximately 35% recorded once. The sequences come from lung tumor tissue, collected before any cancer treatment. These receptor sequences come from a female donor older than 55 with stage I lung adenocarcinoma. Both conserved end residues are part of each CDR3. The D gene is left open where the match is weak. Clone size is not always given. Where it is, it says once, few, many or a class for expanded clones.

few,TRBJ2-1,TRBV6-8,-,CASIIDGVHNEQFF,TGTGCCAGCATCATAGACGGGGTACACAATGAGCAGTTCTTC
-,TRBJ1-2,TRBV28,-,CASSFITPLANYGYTF,TGTGCCAGCAGTTTCATCACCCCATTAGCTAACTATGGCTACACCTTC
-,TRBJ1-2,TRBV19,-,CASSIDMTRYTF,TGTGCCAGTAGTATAGATATGACACGCTACACCTTC
-,TRBJ1-2,TRBV19,-,CASSILGPTPYGYTF,TGTGCCAGTAGTATCTTGGGCCCTACACCCTATGGCTACACCTTC
-,TRBJ1-2,TRBV29-1,-,CSVVEGPYGYTF,TGCAGCGTTGTGGAGGGTCCCTATGGCTACACCTTC
-,TRBJ2-7,TRBV18,TRBD1,CASSPRQGTYEQYF,TGTGCCAGCTCACCCCGACAGGGCACCTACGAGCAGTACTTC
few,TRBJ1-1,TRBV6-1,TRBD1,CASSEAGTGGTEAFF,TGTGCCAGCAGTGAAGCCGGGACAGGGGGCACTGAAGCTTTCTTT
few,TRBJ2-3,TRBV27,TRBD1,CASWDSQVGTDTQYF,TGTGCCAGTTGGGACAGTCAAGTAGGCACAGATACGCAGTATTTT
few,TRBJ2-7,TRBV19,TRBD1,CASSAGTGVGLTAYEQYF,TGTGCCAGTAGCGCCGGGACAGGGGTAGGTTTGACGGCCTACGAGCAGTACTTC
-,TRBJ2-2,TRBV12-5,-,CASGSTGELFF,TGTGCCAGTGGGTCGACCGGGGAGCTGTTTTTT
-,TRBJ1-1,TRBV19,-,CASIERGRAFF,TGTGCCAGTATCGAGCGGGGTAGGGCTTTCTTT
-,TRBJ2-2,TRBV6-8,TRBD2,CASSYSSGANTGELFF,TGTGCCAGCAGTTACTCGAGCGGGGCGAACACCGGGGAGCTGTTTTTT
-,TRBJ2-4,TRBV19,TRBD2,CASSPPTSGRSHF,TGTGCCAGTAGTCCGCCGACTAGCGGGAGATCACACTTC
-,TRBJ2-3,TRBV19,TRBD2,CASNRRTSGGLDTQYF,TGTGCCAGTAACCGCCGGACTAGCGGGGGACTTGATACGCAGTATTTT
-,TRBJ2-3,TRBV19,-,CASSIRDTQYF,TGTGCCAGTAGTATAAGAGATACGCAGTATTTT
-,TRBJ1-1,TRBV18,-,CASSPSQDREAFF,TGTGCCAGCTCCCCCAGTCAGGACAGAGAAGCTTTCTTT
-,TRBJ2-1,TRBV18,TRBD1,CASVGQGGINEQFF,TGTGCCAGCGTGGGACAGGGTGGTATTAATGAGCAGTTCTTC
-,TRBJ2-5,TRBV15,TRBD1,CATSRDPGQQETQYF,TGTGCCACCAGCAGAGATCCGGGACAGCAAGAGACCCAGTACTTC
-,TRBJ2-7,TRBV30,-,CAWLDRTSRRQYF,TGTGCCTGGCTTGACAGGACGTCCCGCCGGCAGTACTTC
-,TRBJ2-2,TRBV5-1,TRBD1,CASSPGTGAGELFF,TGCGCCAGCAGCCCTGGGACAGGTGCCGGGGAGCTGTTTTTT
few,TRBJ2-6,TRBV28,TRBD1,CASSSGGAVSGANVLTF,TGTGCCAGCAGTTCAGGGGGCGCGGTGTCTGGGGCCAACGTCCTGACTTTC
-,TRBJ1-1,TRBV6-8,-,CASSYGPGTEAFF,TGTGCCAGCAGTTATGGGCCGGGGACTGAAGCTTTCTTT
-,TRBJ2-7,TRBV18,-,CASSPPFSTEQYF,TGTGCCAGCTCACCACCGTTCAGCACCGAGCAGTACTTC
large,TRBJ1-4,TRBV18,-,CASSPAATNEKLFF,TGTGCCAGCTCACCCGCTGCAACTAATGAAAAACTGTTTTTT
-,TRBJ2-1,TRBV14,-,CASSQGTGRAQFF,TGTGCCAGCAGCCAAGGAACAGGCAGAGCGCAGTTCTTC
few,TRBJ1-6,TRBV5-1,-,CASSTGGGNSPLHF,TGCGCCAGCAGCACGGGGGGCGGGAATTCACCCCTCCACTTT